This T cell receptor (beta chain) was documented in a study of beta chain features in type 1 diabetes. General study results and limits: Insertions at VDJ junctions were less frequent in type 1 diabetes patients. These patients also deleted more nucleotides at the same junctions. A possible short-template PCR bias applies equally to patients and controls.

CDR3 length: 13 residues. CDR1 is GTSNPN, CDR2 SVGIG, per germline (reference sequence). The germline V and J ends were trimmed by 4 bases and 10 bases, with 17 bases remaining between them. The whole isolated RNA underwent reverse transcription, so sequencing captured expressed TCRB transcripts. Profiled with immunoSEQ multiplex PCR; TCRdb holds only in-frame clones, not every one. In the table there are 300,000 to 450,000 clones, less than 20% of which are singletons. This clone was detected once. No antigen is known for it. This TCR derives from a young woman in good health. The chain uses TRBV30 and TRBJ2-1; a weak D match, TRBD1 (5 bases). Sequencing was carried out using naive CD4+ T cells from blood. The CDR3 region has the DNA TGTGCCTGGACCCCCTCAGGGTATGGCGAGCAGTTCTTC. This codes for CAWTPSGYGEQFF. Using reference TRBV30 and TRBJ2-1 for the parts outside the CDR3, the full variable domain is SQTIHQWPATLVQPVGSPLSLECTVEGTSNPNLYWYRQAAGRGLQLLFYSVGIGQISSEVPQNLSASRPQDRQFILSSKKLLLSDSGFYLCAWTPSGYGEQFFGPGTRLTVL.